The clone carrying this T cell receptor beta chain was detected only once. The antigen is not known. The protocol was immunoSEQ multiplex PCR, while the TCRdb copy is restricted to in-frame clones and leaves out a portion. The repertoire holds thousands of clones, with about 96% as singletons. The record originates from a study of blood T cell dynamics during melanoma immunotherapy. V lost 1 base, J lost 4 bases, and 2 bases stayed unmatched. This CDR3 is built from 14 residues. CDR1 is PRHDT and CDR2 is FYEKMQ in the germline V gene (reference sequence). Study outcomes and limitations: Whether repertoire-driving clones were melanoma-specific could not be determined. Among sorted CD8+ subsets, immune-effector cells had the highest clonality and cell-free DNA similarity.

Time point here: week 3, after first cycle of checkpoint inhibitor. Disease control meant complete response, partial response or stable disease at 12 weeks. The chain combines TRBV13 with TRBJ1-2; 8 bases align to TRBD1. The material sequenced was effector memory CD8+ T cells from blood, taken from a patient treated with checkpoint blockade. The clonotype originates from a human donor with melanoma. The CDR3 nucleotides are TGTGCCAGCAGCTTAGTCACAGGGGGCTATGGCTACACCTTC. It yields the protein CASSLVTGGYGYTF.